The 17 T cell receptor beta chains in this list originate from one sample, sequenced in a study of cytomegalovirus exposure and HLA in healthy donors. Measured with immunoSEQ multiplex PCR; TCRdb has only the in-frame clones, and not every one. The repertoire holds about 49,000 clones, around 94% seen once, with approximately 8.1% in the top ten. Sequencing input: PBMCs. Every receptor here comes from a woman younger than 30 in good health and CMV-seropositive.

The V gene is TRBV7-9, the J gene TRBJ1-4; D is undetermined. This CDR3 has 12 amino acids. Germline V gene data show CDR1 as SEHNR and CDR2 as FQNEAQ (reference sequence). V lost 5 bases to trimming and J lost 4 bases, with 5 bases between them. In DNA, the CDR3 is TGTGCCAGCAGCGAGGGTAATGAAAAACTGTTTTTT. Protein: CASSEGNEKLFF.

V and J are TRBV7-2 and TRBJ1-6; no clear D gene. Trimming removed 6 bases at V and 14 bases at J, with 17 bases between. There are 13 residues in the CDR3. Per germline, CDR1 SGHTA and CDR2 FQGNSA. DNA for the CDR3: TGTGCCAGCAGGACCACGGGAATTTCGGCCCTCCACTTT. It encodes CASRTTGISALHF.

This clone is a singleton in its sample. The gene calls are TRBV18 and TRBJ1-1; 8 bases map to TRBD1. After removal of 3 bases from V and 0 bases from J, the junction contained 0 bases not matched to a gene. This CDR3 is built from 14 residues. The germline V gene encodes CDR1 KGHSH and CDR2 LQKENI. CDR3 DNA sequence: TGTGCCAGCTCACCGACAGGGGTGAACACTGAAGCTTTCTTT. It specifies CASSPTGVNTEAFF. Using reference TRBV18 and TRBJ1-1 for the parts outside the CDR3, the full variable domain is NAGVMQNPRHLVRRRGQEARLRCSPMKGHSHVYWYRQLPEEGLKFMVYLQKENIIDESGMPKERFSAEFPKEGPSILRIQQVVRGDSAAYFCASSPTGVNTEAFFGQGTRLTVV.

The rearrangement uses TRBV11-2 and TRBJ2-7; D perhaps matches TRBD1 (5 bases). The CDR3 totals 15 residues. V was trimmed by 0 bases and J by 2 bases, leaving 11 bases between them. Germline assignment: CDR1 SGHAT and CDR2 FQNNGV. CDR3 DNA: TGTGCCAGCAGCTTAGAGAGGCAGGGTCCCTACGAGCAGTACTTC. Translation: CASSLERQGPYEQYF. The full variable domain, rest sourced from reference TRBV11-2 and TRBJ2-7, is EAGVAQSPRYKIIEKRQSVAFWCNPISGHATLYWYQQILGQGPKLLIQFQNNGVVDDSQLPKDRFSAERLKGVDSTLKIQPAKLEDSAVYLCASSLERQGPYEQYFGPGTRLTVT.

The V gene is TRBV2, the J gene TRBJ2-1; possibly TRBD2 for D (5 bases). The V gene lost 2 bases and the J gene lost 3 bases, with 5 bases spanning the gap. Germline loops: CDR1 SNHLY, CDR2 FYNNEI. The CDR3 consists of 13 residues. CDR3 protein: CASSERGYNEQFF. CDR3 bases: TGTGCCAGCAGTGAACGGGGCTACAATGAGCAGTTCTTC. The entire variable domain, with the rest obtained from reference TRBV2 and TRBJ2-1, is as follows: EPEVTQTPSHQVTQMGQEVILRCVPISNHLYFYWYRQILGQKVEFLVSFYNNEISEKSEIFDDQFSVERPDGSNFTLKIRSTKLEDSAMYFCASSERGYNEQFFGPGTRLTVL.

This CDR3 reads CASSLVQGGEKLFF. CDR3 nucleotide sequence: TGTGCCAGCAGCTTAGTACAGGGTGGAGAAAAACTGTTTTTT. The rearrangement joins TRBV7-8 to TRBJ1-4; possible D gene TRBD1, 6 bases. CDR3 length equals 14 residues. Germline V lookup: CDR1 SGHVS, CDR2 FQNEAQ. The ends were cut back, 1 base at V and 8 bases at J, with 11 bases in the middle.

The chain uses TRBV10-3 and TRBJ1-1; no firm D call. CDR1 ENHRY and CDR2 SYGVKD come from the germline V gene. This CDR3 region has 13 residues. Trimming shortened V by 6 bases and J by 1 base, and 9 bases separated the two germline ends. CDR3: CAISDHRNTEAFF. CDR3 DNA sequence: TGTGCCATCAGCGACCACAGGAACACTGAAGCTTTCTTT.

The rearrangement joins TRBV9 to TRBJ2-3; 8 nucleotides match TRBD2. The CDR3 consists of 16 residues. V shed 4 bases and J 1 base; nucleotides not matched to a gene: 8. Germline V gene sequence: CDR1 SGDLS, CDR2 YYNGEE. In DNA form, the CDR3 reads TGTGCCAGCAGCCAACAGCGGGAGTGGGGCACAGATACGCAGTATTTT. Translating gives CASSQQREWGTDTQYF.

V is TRBV6-1 and J is TRBJ1-2; 8 bases map to TRBD1. CDR3 length equals 16 residues. Germline loops: CDR1 MNHNS, CDR2 SASEGT. After removal of 3 bases from V and 4 bases from J, the junction contained 10 bases not matched to a gene. CDR3 nucleotide sequence: TGTGCCAGCAGTGAGGGGCAGGGGGCCGACGGCTATGGCTACACCTTC. Its translation: CASSEGQGADGYGYTF.

The chain's CDR3 is CASSFKGQGTDTQYF. In DNA form, the CDR3 reads TGTGCCAGCAGTTTTAAAGGACAGGGCACAGATACGCAGTATTTT. The chain links TRBV27 to TRBJ2-3; TRBD1 agrees at 7 bases. Trimming at V came to 3 bases and at J to 1 base, leaving 4 bases not matched to a gene. Germline V CDR1 and CDR2: MNHEY, SMNVEV (reference sequence). This CDR3 is 15 amino acids long.

The chain combines TRBV21-1 with TRBJ2-1; the table calls TRBD2, which could not be checked here. TRBV21-1 is listed as a pseudogene. The CDR3 consists of 15 residues. The chain's CDR3 is CASTRPGGDSNEQFF. CDR3 sequence (DNA): TGTGCCAGCACTAGACCGGGGGGTGACTCCAATGAGCAGTTCTTC.

This clone was recorded only once. The V call is TRBV27, the J call TRBJ2-1; TRBD1 is a possible D gene (6 bases). The CDR3 covers 16 residues. Germline V gene data show CDR1 as MNHEY and CDR2 as SMNVEV (reference sequence). V was clipped by 2 bases and J by 0 bases, with 11 bases between them. The CDR3 loop reads CASSLRLQGSYNEQFF. The CDR3 coding sequence is TGTGCCAGCAGTTTACGGCTACAGGGCTCCTACAATGAGCAGTTCTTC.

The chain carries TRBV12-5 and TRBJ2-7, with 9 bases identical to TRBD1. Trimming at V came to 0 bases and at J to 3 bases, leaving 12 bases not matched to a gene. The CDR3 consists of 18 residues. Germline assignment: CDR1 LGHNT and CDR2 FRNRAP. Here the CDR3 reads CASGLVLAASDRGYEQYF. CDR3 in DNA: TGTGCTAGTGGTTTGGTACTTGCGGCCTCGGACAGGGGCTACGAGCAGTACTTC.

Comments on this clone: One end of the junction fails to match germline, which may point to a read error. The identical CDR3 is also encoded by other nucleotide sequences in the sample. The chain uses TRBV13 and TRBJ2-4, with 7 bases identical to TRBD2. Germline CDR1 and CDR2: PRHDT and FYEKMQ (reference sequence). The CDR3 is made up of 16 amino acids. The CDR3 sequence: CASSSPGLKAKNIQYF. The CDR3 DNA follows: TGTGCCAGCAGCTCTCCGGGACTAAAGGCCAAAAACATTCAGTACTTT.

The J gene is TRBJ2-3, the V gene TRBV30, with 7 bases aligning to TRBD2. J gave up 6 bases and V 0 bases, and 9 bases lay outside the gene matches. CDR1 and CDR2 (germline): GTSNPN, SVGIG (reference sequence). There are 15 residues in the CDR3. The CDR3 spells CAWSVSGGSGDTQYF. The CDR3 DNA is TGTGCCTGGAGTGTAAGTGGCGGGAGCGGGGATACGCAGTATTTT.

The chain is built from TRBV5-4 and TRBJ1-1; 8 bases are a match to TRBD1. Germline CDR1 is SGHNT and CDR2 is YYREEE (reference sequence). Germline trimming cut 3 bases from V and 1 base from J; bases unmatched to any gene: 5. The CDR3 spans 15 residues. DNA for the CDR3: TGTGCCAGCAGCTCAATCGGGACAGGGAACACTGAAGCTTTCTTT. It codes for CASSSIGTGNTEAFF.

V and J are TRBV5-4 and TRBJ2-1, with 8 bases identical to TRBD1. V lost 4 bases and J lost 6; bases outside the gene matches: 18. Germline V gives CDR1 SGHNT, CDR2 YYREEE (reference sequence). The CDR3 runs 18 residues. The CDR3 region is CASSPQGGDRGGRNEQFF. In nucleotides, the CDR3 is TGTGCCAGCAGCCCCCAAGGGGGAGACAGGGGCGGACGCAATGAGCAGTTCTTC.